A selection of T cell receptor beta chains follows, all from one sample in a study of Ad26.COV2.S vaccination and SARS-CoV-2 variants. The method was immunoSEQ multiplex PCR; TCRdb's version includes in-frame clones alone and lacks a portion of them. Here the sample spans about 440,000 clones, around 85% being singletons. Specimen: peripheral blood, collected in a trial of Ad26.COV2.S vaccine versus placebo. These receptor sequences come from a person between 18 and 65 years old who received the Ad26.COV2.S COVID-19 vaccine or a placebo. Each CDR3 is given with its conserved first and last residue. A D gene is named only where the DNA matches it firmly. Not every row has a clone size; where given, it reads once, few, many or a size class.

d_call j_call v_call cdr3_length clone_size cdr3_nt cdr3_aa
TRBD2 TRBJ2-3 TRBV19 17 - TGTGCCAGTAGCCCTAGCCGACTAGCGGCCTCTACAGATACGCAGTATTTT CASSPSRLAASTDTQYF
- TRBJ2-7 TRBV12-3/TRBV12-4 13 - TGTGCCAGCAGTGGGGGCCGCAGTTACGAGCAGTACTTC CASSGGRSYEQYF
- TRBJ2-7 TRBV4-1 15 - TGCGCCAGCAGCCAGGCCGCCAGCCCCAGCTACGAGCAGTACTTC CASSQAASPSYEQYF
TRBD2 TRBJ2-1 TRBV19 16 - TGTGCCAGTAGTATAGGCGGACTAGCGAGACACAATGAGCAGTTCTTC CASSIGGLARHNEQFF
TRBD2 TRBJ2-3 TRBV28 19 - TGTGCCAGCAGCTCCTCGGATCCGGGACTAGCGGGAGGCTTCGATACGCAGTATTTT CASSSSDPGLAGGFDTQYF
- TRBJ2-7 TRBV7-3 14 - TGTGCCAGCAGCTTTTCACCCCCTCGGTGCGAGCAGTACTTC CASSFSPPRCEQYF
TRBD1 TRBJ1-3 TRBV5-1 16 few TGCGCCAGCAGCGTTACCGGGACAGGGGGCGGAAACACCATATATTTT CASSVTGTGGGNTIYF
- TRBJ2-3 TRBV13 13 few TGTGCCAGCAGCTTAGTCTCTAGTCGCTACCAGTATTTT CASSLVSSRYQYF
TRBD1 TRBJ2-5 TRBV11-2 14 - TGTGCCAGCAGCTCGACAGGGGGGCAAGAGACCCAGTACTTC CASSSTGGQETQYF
- TRBJ1-2 TRBV7-9 15 - TGTGCCAGCAGCCCACGGGGGTGGGCAGAGGACGGCTACACCTTC CASSPRGWAEDGYTF
- TRBJ1-1 TRBV7-9 16 once TGTGCCAGCTTGGGGACCGCTGCACTTATGAACACTGAAGCTTTCTTT CASLGTAALMNTEAFF
TRBD1 TRBJ1-6 TRBV28 12 few TGTGCCAGCGGGACAGGGAATTCACCCCTCCACTTT CASGTGNSPLHF
- TRBJ1-3 TRBV21-1 14 - TGTGCCAGCAGCAAAAGGGGGGGTGGAAACACCATATATTTT CASSKRGGGNTIYF
- TRBJ2-5 TRBV7-2 14 - TGTGCCAGCAGCTTAGATGGGGGGCTTGAGACCCAGTACTTC CASSLDGGLETQYF
- TRBJ2-3 TRBV27 15 - TGTGCCAGCAAGCGACGGCCGCGGGACGCAGATACGCAGTATTTT CASKRRPRDADTQYF
- TRBJ1-3 TRBV3-1/TRBV3-2 16 few TGTGCCAGCAGCCCCCAGGCGGGAATCTCTGGAAACACCATATATTTT CASSPQAGISGNTIYF
- TRBJ1-5 TRBV6-1 15 once TGTGCCAGCAGTGAGTGGGGATATAGCAATCAGCCCCAGCATTTT CASSEWGYSNQPQHF
- TRBJ2-3 TRBV6-6 17 - TGTGCCAGCAGCCGATTTCGGCCAGGGACGAGCACAGATACGCAGTATTTT CASSRFRPGTSTDTQYF
- TRBJ2-1 TRBV14 14 once TGTGCCAGCAGCCAAGATGGGCTTCGGGTAAATGGGTTCTTC CASSQDGLRVNGFF
TRBD1 TRBJ2-7 TRBV5-1 14 - TGCGCCAGCAGACCGGGACAGGGAATCTACGAGCAGTACTTC CASRPGQGIYEQYF
- TRBJ1-1 TRBV19 15 - TGTGCCAGTAGTTCATCGGGCACAAGGAACACTGAAGCTTTCTTT CASSSSGTRNTEAFF
- TRBJ2-3 TRBV9 15 - TGTGCCAGCAGCGTAGGGGGGGACCGGGCAGATACGCAGTATTTT CASSVGGDRADTQYF
- TRBJ1-1 TRBV3-1/TRBV3-2 15 - TGTGCCAGCAGCCAAGGTACAGGGACGAACACTGAAGCTTTCTTT CASSQGTGTNTEAFF
TRBD2 TRBJ2-7 TRBV5-4 14 - TGTGCCAGCAGCCGTGGGTTAGCGGGAGGCGAGCAGTACTTC CASSRGLAGGEQYF
TRBD1 TRBJ1-5 TRBV28 14 few TGTGCCAGCACCCCGGGACAGGGGGATCAGCCCCAGCATTTT CASTPGQGDQPQHF
- TRBJ2-7 TRBV9 16 - TGTGCCAGCAGCGTAGGTCTCGCGGGGCTAACCTACGAGCAGTACTTC CASSVGLAGLTYEQYF
- TRBJ2-5 TRBV13 14 - TGTGCCAGCAGCTTAATGTCCCTTGGGGAGACCCAGTACTTC CASSLMSLGETQYF
- TRBJ2-5 TRBV7-6 15 - TGTGCCAGCAGCTTAGTGGACAGCGGACAAGAGACCCAGTACTTC CASSLVDSGQETQYF
- TRBJ1-1 TRBV5-1 15 - TGCGCCAGCAGCCCTATAGCGGGTGGCCACACTGAAGCTTTCTTT CASSPIAGGHTEAFF